These 21 T cell receptor beta chains came from one sample sequenced in a study of T cell responses to AZD1222 COVID-19 vaccine. Libraries were prepared by immunoSEQ multiplex PCR; TCRdb keeps only in-frame clonotypes and omits some of them. Among about 55,000 clones listed, more than 70% were seen once. The input for sequencing was peripheral blood, taken on day 0 of AZD1222 vaccination. The receptors originated from an adult in good health.

The V call is TRBV7-2, the J call TRBJ2-1; 7 bases align to TRBD2. The germline V gene has CDR1 SGHTA and CDR2 FQGNSA. V was clipped by 5 bases and J by 2 bases; unmatched bases: 9. The CDR3 is 16 residues long. The CDR3 region is CASSIHSSGAYNEQFF. The CDR3 nucleotides are TGTGCCAGCAGCATCCACTCTAGCGGAGCCTACAATGAGCAGTTCTTC.

This clone has a handful of counts. This chain uses TRBV7-6 with TRBJ2-7; 7 bases fit TRBD1. In germline, CDR1 is SGHVS, CDR2 FNYEAQ. J was trimmed by 5 bases and V by 6 bases; bases with no gene match: 7. The CDR3 covers 13 residues. CDR3 coding DNA: TGTGCCAGCAGTTCATCACAGGGGAACGAGCAGTACTTC. It yields the protein CASSSSQGNEQYF. Full variable domain (missing parts from reference TRBV7-6 and TRBJ2-7): GAGVSQSPRYKVTKRGQDVALRCDPISGHVSLYWYRQALGQGPEFLTYFNYEAQQDKSGLPNDRFSAERPEGSISTLTIQRTEQRDSAMYRCASSSSQGNEQYFGPGTRLTVT.

This clone was detected once. The chain employs TRBV28 and TRBJ1-6; the D is unclear. Germline V gives CDR1 MDHEN, CDR2 SYDVKM. The CDR3 has 14 amino acids. The V and J ends lost 0 bases and 6 bases respectively, with 6 bases between them. The CDR3 is CASSLWDGNSPLHF. CDR3 DNA: TGTGCCAGCAGTTTATGGGACGGTAATTCACCCCTCCACTTT.

The chain has TRBV5-4 and TRBJ2-1; TRBD2 matches 8 bases. V trimming: 4 bases; J trimming: 6 bases; junction bases outside the gene matches: 12. Germline V gene lookup returns CDR1 SGHNT and CDR2 YYREEE (reference sequence). The CDR3 is made up of 16 amino acids. The CDR3 DNA follows: TGTGCCAGCAGCAGTGGGGCGGGAGGCGGACTCAATGAGCAGTTCTTC. Its translation: CASSSGAGGGLNEQFF.

V gene TRBV10-3 combines with J gene TRBJ1-5; D unresolved. Germline CDR1 ENHRY, CDR2 SYGVKD. The CDR3 extends over 17 amino acids. Trimming removed 6 bases from V and 2 bases from J, with 20 bases in between. CDR3 sequence (DNA): TGTGCCATCAGCGCTACAGCAACCCTCGGGGGCAATCAGCCCCAGCATTTT. Translating gives CAISATATLGGNQPQHF.

The chain employs TRBV19 and TRBJ1-2; D is unresolved. Germline V lookup: CDR1 LNHDA, CDR2 SQIVND (reference sequence). The CDR3 is made up of 15 amino acids. Trimming stripped 1 base from V and 2 bases from J, with 11 bases between. CDR3 amino acids: CASSIVQDGNYGYTF. The CDR3 DNA follows: TGTGCCAGTAGTATAGTCCAGGACGGCAACTATGGCTACACCTTC.

The chain combines TRBV7-8 with TRBJ2-1; D call uncertain. From germline, CDR1 is SGHVS and CDR2 FQNEAQ. The ends were cut back, 0 bases at V and 7 bases at J, with 7 bases in the middle. The CDR3 covers 13 residues. CDR3 residues: CASSLALGNEQFF. In DNA, the CDR3 is TGTGCCAGCAGCTTAGCCCTAGGGAATGAGCAGTTCTTC.

This sequence joins TRBV18 and TRBJ1-1; 9 bases are shared with TRBD1. The ends lost 3 bases at V and 4 bases at J; junction bases unmatched: 9. CDR3 length equals 16 residues. Per the germline V gene, CDR1 is KGHSH and CDR2 is LQKENI. This CDR3 is CASSPKTDRGSTEAFF. The CDR3 DNA is TGTGCCAGCTCACCTAAAACTGACAGGGGGAGCACTGAAGCTTTCTTT.

The chain carries TRBV12-5 and TRBJ1-1, with a tentative D call TRBD1 (5 bases). The CDR3 sequence is 16 residues long. The V gene's germline CDR1 is LGHNT and CDR2 FRNRAP. Trimming cost V 2 bases and J 1 base, with 14 bases left between them. CDR3 sequence (DNA): TGTGCTAGTGGTTTGACGCAGGGAGTGAGGAACACTGAAGCTTTCTTT. It translates to CASGLTQGVRNTEAFF. The complete variable domain, with remaining parts taken from reference TRBV12-5 and TRBJ1-1, reads DARVTQTPRHKVTEMGQEVTMRCQPILGHNTVFWYRQTMMQGLELLAYFRNRAPLDDSGMPKDRFSAEMPDATLATLKIQPSEPRDSAVYFCASGLTQGVRNTEAFFGQGTRLTVV.

The J gene is TRBJ1-4, the V gene TRBV5-8; 8 nucleotides align to TRBD1. Losses at the gene ends were 4 bases for V and 8 bases for J; bases not matched to a gene: 13. The germline CDR1 and CDR2 sequences are SGHTS and YDEGEE. The CDR3 totals 16 residues. CDR3 bases: TGTGCCAGCAGCCGCCGGACAGGGCCATATGGCGAAAAACTGTTTTTT. Its protein product is CASSRRTGPYGEKLFF.

The V call is TRBV7-2, the J call TRBJ2-7, with 8 bases that match TRBD1. There are 14 residues in the CDR3. With 1 base clipped from V and 7 bases from J, the junction kept 6 bases outside the gene matches. Looked up from germline, CDR1 is SGHTA and CDR2 is FQGNSA. The CDR3 region has the DNA TGTGCCAGCAGCTTAGAAAGGACAGGGTTAGAGCAGTACTTC. Amino acid sequence: CASSLERTGLEQYF.

In DNA form, the CDR3 reads TGTGCCACCAGCAGAGATGGGAGGGGTTCCGGGGAGCTGTTTTTT. The encoded protein is CATSRDGRGSGELFF. V gene TRBV15 combines with J gene TRBJ2-2; TRBD2 agrees at 7 bases. Germline CDR1 is LNHNV and CDR2 is YYDKDF (reference sequence). CDR3 length equals 15 residues. Trimming cost V 0 bases and J 6 bases; bases outside gene matches: 4.

This chain links TRBV9 with TRBJ1-3; TRBD1 is a possible D gene (6 bases). The CDR3 sequence is 18 residues long. The V gene lost 3 bases and the J gene lost 0 bases, with 19 bases spanning the gap. Per germline, CDR1 SGDLS and CDR2 YYNGEE. The DNA for the CDR3 is TGTGCCAGCAGCGGTCGCCTTAGGGGGGACACCTCTGGAAACACCATATATTTT. The encoded protein is CASSGRLRGDTSGNTIYF.

The chain combines TRBV19 with TRBJ1-5; 8 bases align to TRBD1. Germline V gene sequence: CDR1 LNHDA, CDR2 SQIVND (reference sequence). With 8 bases clipped from V and 6 bases from J, the junction kept 15 bases outside the gene matches. The CDR3 is 16 residues long. The CDR3 coding sequence is TGTGCCAGTGAGGGAGGGCCTAGACAGGGGAGTCAGCCCCAGCATTTT. Protein product: CASEGGPRQGSQPQHF.

The chain uses TRBV3-1 (or the pseudogene TRBV3-2) and TRBJ1-1, with TRBD1 matching over 11 bases. The germline V gene has CDR1 LGHDT and CDR2 YNNKEL (reference sequence). V lost 4 bases and J lost 4; bases outside the gene matches: 5. The length of the CDR3 is 15 residues. CDR3 sequence: CASSPGQGAVTEAFF. DNA for the CDR3: TGTGCCAGCAGCCCCGGACAGGGGGCAGTCACTGAAGCTTTCTTT.

This sequence joins TRBV5-4 and TRBJ2-1; 7 bases are shared with TRBD2. In germline, CDR1 is SGHNT, CDR2 YYREEE (reference sequence). J lost 8 bases, V lost 1 base, and 9 bases had no gene match. The length of the CDR3 is 15 residues. In DNA form, the CDR3 reads TGTGCCAGCAGCTTGAGTCTAGCGGTTTGGGATGAGCAGTTCTTC. This encodes CASSLSLAVWDEQFF.

This chain links TRBV2 with TRBJ2-7; D is undetermined. With 6 bases removed from V and 0 bases from J, the gap between germline ends came to 3 bases. This CDR3 region has 11 residues. The germline gives CDR1 SNHLY, CDR2 FYNNEI. For the CDR3, the DNA is TGTGCCAGCAGAGACTCCTACGAGCAGTACTTC. This codes for CASRDSYEQYF.

This clone is a singleton in its sample. This chain uses TRBV4-1 with TRBJ2-1, with D possibly being TRBD2 (5 bases). CDR3 size: 15 residues. Per the germline V gene, CDR1 is MGHRA and CDR2 is YSYEKL. The V gene lost 9 bases and the J gene lost 0 bases, with 15 bases spanning the gap. The CDR3 coding sequence is TGCGCCAGAGGAGGCGCGGGTAGCTCCTACAATGAGCAGTTCTTC. Translated: CARGGAGSSYNEQFF.

V gene TRBV6-5 combines with J gene TRBJ1-1; no reliable D call. V was cut by 2 bases and J by 1 base, with 8 bases left in between. This CDR3 spans 14 amino acids. Germline V lookup: CDR1 MNHEY, CDR2 SVGAGI. The CDR3 DNA follows: TGTGCCAGCAGTTACACCGACCGGAACACTGAAGCTTTCTTT. Its translation: CASSYTDRNTEAFF.

The rearrangement links TRBV5-1 to TRBJ2-5; TRBD2 matches at 8 bases. The CDR3 is made up of 15 amino acids. V lost 0 bases, J lost 4 bases, and 5 bases stayed unmatched. Germline loops: CDR1 SGHRS, CDR2 YFSETQ. CDR3 bases: TGCGCCAGCAGCTTGGCGGGGGGGACCCCAGAGACCCAGTACTTC. Translation: CASSLAGGTPETQYF.

The chain has TRBV10-3 and TRBJ2-1, with TRBD2 matching over 8 bases. This CDR3 comprises 14 residues. The V gene end was trimmed by 0 bases and the J gene end by 9 bases; junction bases not matched to a gene: 4. CDR1 is ENHRY and CDR2 is SYGVKD in the germline V gene. CDR3 in DNA: TGTGCCATCAGTGAGTCACGGGAGGGCAGTGAGCAGTTCTTC. Protein sequence: CAISESREGSEQFF.